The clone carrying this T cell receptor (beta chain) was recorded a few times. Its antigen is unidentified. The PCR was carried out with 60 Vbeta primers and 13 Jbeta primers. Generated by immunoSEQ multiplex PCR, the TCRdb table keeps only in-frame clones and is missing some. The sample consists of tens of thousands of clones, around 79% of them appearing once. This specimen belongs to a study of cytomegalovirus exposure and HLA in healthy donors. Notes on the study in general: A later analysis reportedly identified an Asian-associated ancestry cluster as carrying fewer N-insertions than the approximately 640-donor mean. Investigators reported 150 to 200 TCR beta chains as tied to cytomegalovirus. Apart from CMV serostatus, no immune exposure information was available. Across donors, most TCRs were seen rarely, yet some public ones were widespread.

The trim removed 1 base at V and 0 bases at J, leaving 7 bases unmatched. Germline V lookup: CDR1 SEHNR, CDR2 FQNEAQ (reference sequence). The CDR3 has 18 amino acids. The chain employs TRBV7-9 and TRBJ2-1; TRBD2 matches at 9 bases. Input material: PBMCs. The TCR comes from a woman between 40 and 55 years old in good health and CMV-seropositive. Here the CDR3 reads CASSLGQRGASSYNEQFF. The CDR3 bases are TGTGCCAGCAGCTTAGGTCAGCGGGGGGCAAGCTCCTACAATGAGCAGTTCTTC.